This record concerns one T cell receptor beta chain sequence. Its antigen is not known. Trimming cost V 10 bases and J 4 bases; bases outside gene matches: 16. The CDR3 totals 16 residues. Germline CDR1 ENHRY, CDR2 SYGVKD. The source of the sample is a study of post-analysis software for immune sequencing data. Study overall: Some patients lacked subtype; others had relapsing-remitting, secondary progressive or progressive-relapsing disease.

Unique molecular identifiers tagged the TCR beta cDNA libraries. Via MiXCR, TCRdb re-called the PCR reads, giving one row per CDR3 protein. Found here are 600,000 to 700,000 distinct CDR3 sequences, over 45% of them singletons; the top ten hold over 9%. General study findings and limits: Five TRBV segments were significantly more frequent in patients than in controls. TRBV5-6, TRBV5-1 and TRBV20-1 were among these segments. When the samples were clustered directly with F measure, those that had been prepared in the same batch showed strong co-clustering. Versus controls, multiple sclerosis patients showed significantly lower diversity (normalized Chao1).

The sequenced sample was blood. This TCR came from a girl under 10 years old with multiple sclerosis. This chain joins TRBV10-3 and TRBJ1-1; the match to TRBD1 covers 9 bases. The CDR3 is CASRPWGDRVGTEAFF. CDR3 DNA: TGTGCCAGCAGGCCCTGGGGGGACAGGGTTGGCACTGAAGCTTTCTTT.